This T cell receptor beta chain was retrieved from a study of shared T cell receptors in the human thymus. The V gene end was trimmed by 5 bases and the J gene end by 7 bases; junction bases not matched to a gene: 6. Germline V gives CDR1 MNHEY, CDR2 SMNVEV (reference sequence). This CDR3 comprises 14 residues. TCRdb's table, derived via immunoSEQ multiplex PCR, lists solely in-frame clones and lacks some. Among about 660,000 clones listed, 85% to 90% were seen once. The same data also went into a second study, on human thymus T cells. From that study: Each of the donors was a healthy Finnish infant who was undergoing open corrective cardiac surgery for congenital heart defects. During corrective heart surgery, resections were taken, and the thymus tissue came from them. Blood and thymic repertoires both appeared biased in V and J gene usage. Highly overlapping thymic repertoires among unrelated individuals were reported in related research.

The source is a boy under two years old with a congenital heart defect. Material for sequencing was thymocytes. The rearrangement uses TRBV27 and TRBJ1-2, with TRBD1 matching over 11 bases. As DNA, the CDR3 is TGTGCCAGCAGTCCGACCGGGACAGGGGGTGGCTACACCTTC. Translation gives CASSPTGTGGGYTF.